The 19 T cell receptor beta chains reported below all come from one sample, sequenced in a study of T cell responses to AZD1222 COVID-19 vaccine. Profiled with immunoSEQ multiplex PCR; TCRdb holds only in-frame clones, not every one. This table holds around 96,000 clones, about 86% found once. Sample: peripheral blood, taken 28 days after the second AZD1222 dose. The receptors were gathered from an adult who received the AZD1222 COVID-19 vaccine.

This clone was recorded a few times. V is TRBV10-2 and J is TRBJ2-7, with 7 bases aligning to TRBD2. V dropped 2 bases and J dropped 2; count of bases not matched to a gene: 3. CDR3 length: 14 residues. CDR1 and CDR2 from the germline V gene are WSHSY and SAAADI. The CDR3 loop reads CASSERGVTYEQYF. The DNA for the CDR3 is TGCGCCAGCAGTGAGCGGGGGGTAACCTACGAGCAGTACTTC.

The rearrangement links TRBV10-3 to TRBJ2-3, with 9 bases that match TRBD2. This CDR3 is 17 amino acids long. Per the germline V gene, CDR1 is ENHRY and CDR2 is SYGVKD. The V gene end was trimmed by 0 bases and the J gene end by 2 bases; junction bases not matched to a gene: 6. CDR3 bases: TGTGCCATCAGTGAGTCGACTAGCGGAGCCTTCACAGATACGCAGTATTTT. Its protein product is CAISESTSGAFTDTQYF.

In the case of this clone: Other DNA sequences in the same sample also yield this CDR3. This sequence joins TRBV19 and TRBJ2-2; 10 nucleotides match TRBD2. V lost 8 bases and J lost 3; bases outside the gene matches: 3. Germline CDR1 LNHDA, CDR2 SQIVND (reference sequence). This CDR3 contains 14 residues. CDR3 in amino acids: CASRTSGDTGELFF. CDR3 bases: TGTGCCAGTCGGACTAGCGGAGACACCGGGGAGCTGTTTTTT.

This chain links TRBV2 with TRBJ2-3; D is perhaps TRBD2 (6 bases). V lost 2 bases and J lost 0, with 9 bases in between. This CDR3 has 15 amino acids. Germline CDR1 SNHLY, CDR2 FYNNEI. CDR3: CASSERDFSTDTQYF. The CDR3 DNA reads TGTGCCAGCAGTGAACGGGACTTTAGCACAGATACGCAGTATTTT.

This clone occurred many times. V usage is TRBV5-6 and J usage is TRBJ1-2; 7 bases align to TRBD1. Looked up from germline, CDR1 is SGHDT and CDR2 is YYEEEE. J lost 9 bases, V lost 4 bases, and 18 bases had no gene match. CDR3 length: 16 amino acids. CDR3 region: CASSNPNRGTGASYTF. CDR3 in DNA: TGTGCCAGCAGCAATCCTAACAGGGGAACGGGCGCCAGCTACACCTTC.

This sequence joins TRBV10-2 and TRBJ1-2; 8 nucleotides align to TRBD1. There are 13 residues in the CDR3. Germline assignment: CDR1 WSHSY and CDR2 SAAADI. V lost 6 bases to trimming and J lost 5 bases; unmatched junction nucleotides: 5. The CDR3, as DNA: TGCGCCAGCAGCCCGGACAGGGTTTATGGCTACACCTTC. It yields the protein CASSPDRVYGYTF.

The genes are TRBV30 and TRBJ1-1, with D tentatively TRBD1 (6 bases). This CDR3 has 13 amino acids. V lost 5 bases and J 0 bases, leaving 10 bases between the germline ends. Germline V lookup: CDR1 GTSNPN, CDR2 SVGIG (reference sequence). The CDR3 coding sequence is TGTGCCTGGGGGGGCCAGGTGAACACTGAAGCTTTCTTT. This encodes CAWGGQVNTEAFF. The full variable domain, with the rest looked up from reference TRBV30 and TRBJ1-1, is SQTIHQWPATLVQPVGSPLSLECTVEGTSNPNLYWYRQAAGRGLQLLFYSVGIGQISSEVPQNLSASRPQDRQFILSSKKLLLSDSGFYLCAWGGQVNTEAFFGQGTRLTVV.

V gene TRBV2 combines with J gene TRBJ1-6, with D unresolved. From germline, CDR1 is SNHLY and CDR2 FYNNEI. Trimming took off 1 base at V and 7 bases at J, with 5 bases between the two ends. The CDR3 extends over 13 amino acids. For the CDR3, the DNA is TGTGCCAGCAGTGAAGTAGGCAATTCACCCCTCCACTTT. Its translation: CASSEVGNSPLHF.

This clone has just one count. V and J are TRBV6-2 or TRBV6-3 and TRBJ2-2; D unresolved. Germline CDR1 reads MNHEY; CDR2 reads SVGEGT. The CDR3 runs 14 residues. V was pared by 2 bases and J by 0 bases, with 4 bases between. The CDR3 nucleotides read TGTGCCAGCAGTTACATCGCGAACACCGGGGAGCTGTTTTTT. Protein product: CASSYIANTGELFF.

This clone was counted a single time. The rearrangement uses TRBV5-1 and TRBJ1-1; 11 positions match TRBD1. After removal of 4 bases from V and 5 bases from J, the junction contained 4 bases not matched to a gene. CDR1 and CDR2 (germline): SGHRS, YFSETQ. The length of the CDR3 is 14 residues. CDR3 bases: TGCGCCAGCAGCATAGGGACAGGGGGGACTGAAGCTTTCTTT. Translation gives CASSIGTGGTEAFF.

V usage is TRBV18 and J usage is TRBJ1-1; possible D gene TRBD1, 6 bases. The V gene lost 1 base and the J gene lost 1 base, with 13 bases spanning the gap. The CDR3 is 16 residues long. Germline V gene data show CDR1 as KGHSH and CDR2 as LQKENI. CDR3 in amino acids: CASSPREGGSNTEAFF. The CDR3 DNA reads TGTGCCAGCTCACCACGGGAGGGGGGATCGAACACTGAAGCTTTCTTT.

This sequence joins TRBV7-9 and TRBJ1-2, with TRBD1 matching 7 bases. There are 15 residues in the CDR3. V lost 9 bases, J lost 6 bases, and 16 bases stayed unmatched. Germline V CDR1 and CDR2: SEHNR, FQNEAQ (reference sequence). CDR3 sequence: CASHSGTANPDGYTF. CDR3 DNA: TGTGCCAGTCACTCAGGGACAGCAAACCCCGATGGCTACACCTTC.

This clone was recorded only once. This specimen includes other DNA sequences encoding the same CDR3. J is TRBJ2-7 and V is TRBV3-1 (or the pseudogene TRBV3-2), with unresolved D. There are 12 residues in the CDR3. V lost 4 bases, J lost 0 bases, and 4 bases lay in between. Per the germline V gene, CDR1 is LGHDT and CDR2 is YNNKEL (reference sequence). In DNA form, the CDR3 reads TGTGCCAGCAGCCCTTCCTCCTACGAGCAGTACTTC. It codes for CASSPSSYEQYF.

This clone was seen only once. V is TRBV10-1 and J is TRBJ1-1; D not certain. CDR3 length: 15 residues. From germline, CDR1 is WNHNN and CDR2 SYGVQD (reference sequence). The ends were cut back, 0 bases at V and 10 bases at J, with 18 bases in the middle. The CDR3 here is CASSESGGRTEGAFF. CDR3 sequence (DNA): TGCGCCAGCAGTGAGTCGGGCGGCAGGACGGAGGGAGCTTTCTTT.

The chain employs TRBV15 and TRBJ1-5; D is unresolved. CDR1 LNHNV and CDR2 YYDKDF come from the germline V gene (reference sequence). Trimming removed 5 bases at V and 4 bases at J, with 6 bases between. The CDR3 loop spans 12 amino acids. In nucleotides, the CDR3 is TGTGCCACCAGCGGAAGGAATCAGCCCCAGCATTTT. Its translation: CATSGRNQPQHF.

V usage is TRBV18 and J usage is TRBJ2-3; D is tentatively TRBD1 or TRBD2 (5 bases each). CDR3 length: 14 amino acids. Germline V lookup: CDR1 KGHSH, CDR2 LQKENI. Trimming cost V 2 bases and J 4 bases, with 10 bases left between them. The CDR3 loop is CASSPEGKADTQYF. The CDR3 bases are TGTGCCAGCTCACCAGAGGGGAAGGCAGATACGCAGTATTTT.

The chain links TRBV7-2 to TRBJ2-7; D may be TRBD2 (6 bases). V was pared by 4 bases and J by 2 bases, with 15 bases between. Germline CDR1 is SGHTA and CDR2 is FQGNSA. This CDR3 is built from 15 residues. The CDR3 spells CASSSFDWGAYEQYF. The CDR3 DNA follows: TGTGCCAGCAGCTCGTTCGACTGGGGGGCCTACGAGCAGTACTTC.

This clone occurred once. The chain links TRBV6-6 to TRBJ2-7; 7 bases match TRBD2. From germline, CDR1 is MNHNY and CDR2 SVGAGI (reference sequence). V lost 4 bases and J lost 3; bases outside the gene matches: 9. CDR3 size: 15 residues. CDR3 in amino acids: CASSFGTSANYEQYF. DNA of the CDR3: TGTGCCAGCAGTTTCGGAACTAGCGCGAACTACGAGCAGTACTTC.

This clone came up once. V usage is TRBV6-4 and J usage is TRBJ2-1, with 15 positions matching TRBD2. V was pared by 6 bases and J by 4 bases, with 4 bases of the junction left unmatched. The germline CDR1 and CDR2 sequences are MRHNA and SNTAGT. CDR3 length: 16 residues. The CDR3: CASSAGTSGRYNEQFF. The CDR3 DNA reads TGTGCCAGCAGCGCCGGGACTAGCGGGAGGTACAATGAGCAGTTCTTC.